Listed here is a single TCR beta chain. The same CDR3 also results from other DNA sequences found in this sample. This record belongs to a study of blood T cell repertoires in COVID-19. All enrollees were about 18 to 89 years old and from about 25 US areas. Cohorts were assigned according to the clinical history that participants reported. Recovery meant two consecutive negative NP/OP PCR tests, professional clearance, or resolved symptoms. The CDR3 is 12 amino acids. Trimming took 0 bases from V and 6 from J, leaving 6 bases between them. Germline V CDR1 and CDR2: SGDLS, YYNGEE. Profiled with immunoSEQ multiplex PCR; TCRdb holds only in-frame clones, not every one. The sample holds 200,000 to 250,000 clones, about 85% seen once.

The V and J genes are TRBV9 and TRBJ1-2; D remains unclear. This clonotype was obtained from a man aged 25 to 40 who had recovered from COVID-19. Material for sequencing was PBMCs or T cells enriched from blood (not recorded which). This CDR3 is CASSVATNGYTF. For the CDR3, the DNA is TGTGCCAGCAGCGTAGCTACCAATGGCTACACCTTC.